This T cell receptor (beta chain) was sequenced during a study of tumor-infiltrating lymphocytes in primary liver carcinoma. It was from roughly 20-30 mg of unsorted bulk tissue that RNA and DNA were co-extracted. None of the patients had received treatment, and all had chronic HBV infection. Total RNA amounting to approximately 460 ng was the source from which TCR beta cDNA was made with a constant-region primer. Libraries for TCR beta were built through three nested multiplex PCR rounds, which together made up a slightly modified ARM-PCR procedure. Each of the first two PCR rounds ran approximately 11 cycles with TRBV1-TRBV30 forward and C-beta reverse primers. MiXCR, applied by TCRdb to the multiplex PCR reads, yields one record per CDR3 protein. The sample lists 65,000 to 80,000 distinct CDR3 sequences; more than 60% were seen once. Study-wide findings and caveats: Tumor-adjacent and tumor-blood pairs shared a smaller degree of overlap than tumor region pairs. Only about 7-24% of top clones occurred in every one of the five tumor regions.

The germline V gene has CDR1 SGHAT and CDR2 FQNNGV. The CDR3 extends over 15 amino acids. A word on this clonotype: Its antigen remains unknown. At one of its ends the junction is not consistent with the germline gene, which may arise from a read error.

The chain recombines TRBV11-2 with TRBJ2-7; D is undetermined. Sequenced: liver tumor tissue from sampling region 4. Described subset: tumor region T4, right-lateral pole. The sequence derives from a middle-aged man with primary liver carcinoma and hepatitis B virus infection. The CDR3 loop reads CASSPSVGISYEQYF. The CDR3, as DNA: TGTGCAAGCAGCCCATCCGTGGGAATATCCTACGAGCAGTACTTC.